The 5 T cell receptor beta chains below all came from one sample that was sequenced in a study of T-cell memory formation after mild COVID-19. TCRdb fed the 5' RACE reads into MiXCR, producing one record per CDR3 protein. The sample comprises roughly 160,000 distinct CDR3 sequences, roughly 13% of which are singletons, and more than 3% rests with the top ten. Sequencing input: PBMCs or a T cell subset sorted from them (not recorded which). The source is a man aged 18 to 30 who had mild COVID-19 (a few samples of this study predate the infection). Cell type and time point are not known.

This clonotype has at least ten counts. The rearrangement uses TRBV7-2 and TRBJ2-1; 10 nucleotides align to TRBD2. Germline trimming cut 8 bases from V and 1 base from J; bases unmatched to any gene: 8. The CDR3 extends over 16 amino acids. The germline V gene encodes CDR1 SGHTA and CDR2 FQGNSA. CDR3 residues: CASCLLAGGSYNEQFF. In nucleotides, the CDR3 is TGTGCCAGCTGCCTGTTAGCGGGGGGTTCCTACAATGAGCAGTTCTTC.

V usage is TRBV7-6 and J usage is TRBJ1-4, with D perhaps matching TRBD1 (6 bases). Germline V gene sequence: CDR1 SGHVS, CDR2 FNYEAQ. V lost 1 base and J 8 bases, leaving 14 bases between the germline ends. The CDR3 spans 15 residues. CDR3 bases: TGTGCCAGCAGCTTAGGTGTGGCAGGGGAAGAAAAACTGTTTTTT. Translated, it gives CASSLGVAGEEKLFF.

In its sample, this clonotype was seen a few times. The chain combines TRBV20-1 with TRBJ2-1; 9 nucleotides agree with TRBD2. This CDR3 is 16 amino acids long. Germline trimming cut 6 bases from V and 4 bases from J; bases unmatched to any gene: 13. The germline CDR1 and CDR2 sequences are DFQATT and SNEGSKA (reference sequence). The chain's CDR3 is CSATSTGTSRYNEQFF. For the CDR3, the DNA is TGCAGTGCAACCTCGACGGGGACTAGCAGATACAATGAGCAGTTCTTC.

The rearrangement links TRBV28 to TRBJ1-5; 8 bases match TRBD1. This CDR3 spans 18 amino acids. The V gene's germline CDR1 is MDHEN and CDR2 SYDVKM. V lost 6 bases, J lost 0 bases, and 13 bases stayed unmatched. CDR3 in amino acids: CASRTILRTGNSNQPQHF. DNA of the CDR3: TGTGCCAGCAGGACTATCCTTAGGACAGGGAATAGCAATCAGCCCCAGCATTTT.

The CDR3 region is CASSFGGGRTYEQYF. Written as DNA, the CDR3 is TGTGCCAGCAGTTTTGGGGGGGGCCGGACCTACGAGCAGTACTTC. This chain links TRBV12-3 or TRBV12-4 with TRBJ2-7, with D perhaps TRBD2 (7 bases). Deletions cut 3 bases from V and 2 bases from J, with 14 bases between. The CDR3 consists of 15 residues.